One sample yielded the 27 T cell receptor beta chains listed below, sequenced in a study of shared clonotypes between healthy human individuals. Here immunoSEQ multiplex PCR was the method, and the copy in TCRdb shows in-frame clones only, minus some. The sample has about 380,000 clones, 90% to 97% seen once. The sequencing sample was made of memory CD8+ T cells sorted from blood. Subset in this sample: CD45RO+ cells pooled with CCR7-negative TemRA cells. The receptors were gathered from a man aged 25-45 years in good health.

This chain's CDR3 is CASSAGLKETQYF. In DNA form, the CDR3 reads TGTGCCAGCAGCGCGGGACTCAAAGAGACCCAGTACTTC. J is TRBJ2-5 and V is TRBV11-2; the D gene is possibly TRBD2 (6 bases). Germline CDR1 reads SGHAT; CDR2 reads FQNNGV. Trimming removed 5 bases from V and 3 bases from J, with 10 bases in between. This CDR3 region has 13 residues.

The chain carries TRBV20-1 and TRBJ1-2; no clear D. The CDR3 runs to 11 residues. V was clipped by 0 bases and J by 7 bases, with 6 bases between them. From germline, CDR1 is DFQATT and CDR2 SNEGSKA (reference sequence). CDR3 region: CSARDPSGYTF. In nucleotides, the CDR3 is TGCAGTGCTAGAGATCCGAGTGGCTACACCTTC.

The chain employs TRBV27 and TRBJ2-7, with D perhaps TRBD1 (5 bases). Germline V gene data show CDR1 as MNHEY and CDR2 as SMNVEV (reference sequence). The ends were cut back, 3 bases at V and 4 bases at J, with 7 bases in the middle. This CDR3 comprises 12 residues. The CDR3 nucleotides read TGTGCCAGCAGTTTCACAGGTTACGAGCAGTACTTC. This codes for CASSFTGYEQYF.

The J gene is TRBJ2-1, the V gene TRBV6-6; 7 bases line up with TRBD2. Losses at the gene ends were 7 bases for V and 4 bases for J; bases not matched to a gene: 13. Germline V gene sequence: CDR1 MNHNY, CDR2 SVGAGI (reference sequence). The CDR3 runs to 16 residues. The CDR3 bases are TGTGCCAGCAACCTACGTGGGAGGGCCCCGTACAATGAGCAGTTCTTC. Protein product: CASNLRGRAPYNEQFF.

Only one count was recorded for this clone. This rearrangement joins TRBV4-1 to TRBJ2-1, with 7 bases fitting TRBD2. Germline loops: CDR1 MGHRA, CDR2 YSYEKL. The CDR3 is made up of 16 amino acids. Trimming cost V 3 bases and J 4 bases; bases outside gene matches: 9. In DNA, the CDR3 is TGCGCCAGCAGCCAGCCGGGACTAAGGTCTTACAATGAGCAGTTCTTC. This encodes CASSQPGLRSYNEQFF.

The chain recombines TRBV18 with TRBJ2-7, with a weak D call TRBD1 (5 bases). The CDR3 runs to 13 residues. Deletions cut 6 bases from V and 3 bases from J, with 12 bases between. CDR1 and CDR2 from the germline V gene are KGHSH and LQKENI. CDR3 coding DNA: TGTGCCAGCTCTGGACAACCAGACTACGAGCAGTACTTC. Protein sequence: CASSGQPDYEQYF.

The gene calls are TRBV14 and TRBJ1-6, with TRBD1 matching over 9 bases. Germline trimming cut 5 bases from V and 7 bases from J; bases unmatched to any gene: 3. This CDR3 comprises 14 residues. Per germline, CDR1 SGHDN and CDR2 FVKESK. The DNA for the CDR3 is TGTGCCAGCAGCTGGGACAGGGAAAATTCACCCCTCCACTTT. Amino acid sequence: CASSWDRENSPLHF.

CDR3 protein: CAISDPYSIRTSGKSLNTDTQYF. The CDR3 nucleotides read TGTGCCATCAGTGACCCGTACTCAATTAGGACTAGCGGGAAATCTCTAAACACAGATACGCAGTATTTT. This chain joins TRBV10-3 and TRBJ2-3; 12 positions agree with TRBD2. CDR1 and CDR2 (germline): ENHRY, SYGVKD. The CDR3 is 23 residues long. V shed 3 bases and J 2 bases; nucleotides not matched to a gene: 24.

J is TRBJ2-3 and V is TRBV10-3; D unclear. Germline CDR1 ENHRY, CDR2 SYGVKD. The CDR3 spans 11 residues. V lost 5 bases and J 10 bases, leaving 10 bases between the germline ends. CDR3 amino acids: CAISNKRSQYF. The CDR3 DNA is TGTGCCATCAGTAACAAGAGGTCGCAGTATTTT.

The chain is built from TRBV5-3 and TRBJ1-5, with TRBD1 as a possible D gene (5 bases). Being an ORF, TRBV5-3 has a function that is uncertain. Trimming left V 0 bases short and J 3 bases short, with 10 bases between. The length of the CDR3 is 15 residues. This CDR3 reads CARSLAGRDNQPQHF. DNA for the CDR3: TGTGCCAGAAGCTTGGCGGGCAGGGACAATCAGCCCCAGCATTTT.

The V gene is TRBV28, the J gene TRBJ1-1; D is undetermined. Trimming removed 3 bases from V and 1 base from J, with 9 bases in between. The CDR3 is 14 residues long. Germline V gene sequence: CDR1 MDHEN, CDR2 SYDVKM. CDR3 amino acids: CASSFRGGNTEAFF. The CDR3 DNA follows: TGTGCCAGCAGTTTTAGAGGTGGGAACACTGAAGCTTTCTTT.

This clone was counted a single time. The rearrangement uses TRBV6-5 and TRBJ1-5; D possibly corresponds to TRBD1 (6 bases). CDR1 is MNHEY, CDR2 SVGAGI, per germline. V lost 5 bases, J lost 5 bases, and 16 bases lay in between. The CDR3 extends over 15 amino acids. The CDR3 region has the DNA TGTGCCAGCAGTAGGGGCAGGGGTCCGGATCAGCCCCAGCATTTT. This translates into CASSRGRGPDQPQHF.

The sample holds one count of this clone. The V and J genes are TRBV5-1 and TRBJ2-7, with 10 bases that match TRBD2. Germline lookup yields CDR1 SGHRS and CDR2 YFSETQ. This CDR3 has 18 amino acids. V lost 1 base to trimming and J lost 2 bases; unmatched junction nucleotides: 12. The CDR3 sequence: CASSLRFSGREITYEQYF. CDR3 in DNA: TGCGCCAGCAGCTTGCGCTTCAGCGGGAGGGAGATCACCTACGAGCAGTACTTC.

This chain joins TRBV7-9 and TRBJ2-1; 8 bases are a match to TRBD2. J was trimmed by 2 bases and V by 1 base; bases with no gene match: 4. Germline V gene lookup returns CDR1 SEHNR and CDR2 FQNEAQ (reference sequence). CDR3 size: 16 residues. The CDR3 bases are TGTGCCAGCAGCTTAGGGGGCGGGAGGACCTACAATGAGCAGTTCTTC. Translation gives CASSLGGGRTYNEQFF.

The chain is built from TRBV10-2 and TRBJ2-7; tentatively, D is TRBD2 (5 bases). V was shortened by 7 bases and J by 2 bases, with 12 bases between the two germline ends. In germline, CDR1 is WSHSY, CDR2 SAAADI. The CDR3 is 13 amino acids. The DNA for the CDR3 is TGCGCCAGCAAATTACTAGGAGCCTACGAGCAGTACTTC. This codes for CASKLLGAYEQYF.

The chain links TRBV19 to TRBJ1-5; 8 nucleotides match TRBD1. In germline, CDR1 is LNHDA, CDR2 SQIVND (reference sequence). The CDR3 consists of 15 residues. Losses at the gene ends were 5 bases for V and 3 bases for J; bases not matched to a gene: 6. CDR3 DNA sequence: TGTGCCAGTAGTCGCGGGGACAGGTTCAATCAGCCCCAGCATTTT. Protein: CASSRGDRFNQPQHF.

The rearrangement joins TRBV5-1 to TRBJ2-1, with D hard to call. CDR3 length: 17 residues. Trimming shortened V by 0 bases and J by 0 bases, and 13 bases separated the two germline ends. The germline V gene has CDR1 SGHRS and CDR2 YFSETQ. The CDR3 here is CASSLGSSRYSYNEQFF. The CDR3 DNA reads TGCGCCAGCAGCTTGGGGTCGAGCCGTTACTCCTACAATGAGCAGTTCTTC.

The chain's CDR3 is CASSFESSNEKLFF. CDR3 in DNA: TGTGCCAGCAGTTTTGAAAGTTCTAATGAAAAACTGTTTTTT. This chain connects TRBV28 to TRBJ1-4; D gene ambiguous. This CDR3 region has 14 residues. The V gene's germline CDR1 is MDHEN and CDR2 SYDVKM. The V and J ends lost 3 bases and 3 bases respectively, with 8 bases between them.

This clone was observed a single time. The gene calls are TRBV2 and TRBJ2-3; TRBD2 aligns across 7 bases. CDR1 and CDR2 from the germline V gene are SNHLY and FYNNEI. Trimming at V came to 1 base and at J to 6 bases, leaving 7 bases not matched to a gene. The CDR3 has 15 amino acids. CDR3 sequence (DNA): TGTGCCAGCAGTGAAGAGGTGGCGGGAGATGATACGCAGTATTTT. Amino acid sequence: CASSEEVAGDDTQYF.

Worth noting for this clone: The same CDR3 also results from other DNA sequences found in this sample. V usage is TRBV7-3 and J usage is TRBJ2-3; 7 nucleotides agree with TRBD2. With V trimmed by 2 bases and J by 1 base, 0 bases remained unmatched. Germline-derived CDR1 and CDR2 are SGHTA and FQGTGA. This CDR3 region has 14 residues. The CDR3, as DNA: TGTGCCAGCAGCTTAGCGGGAGGCACAGATACGCAGTATTTT. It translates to CASSLAGGTDTQYF.

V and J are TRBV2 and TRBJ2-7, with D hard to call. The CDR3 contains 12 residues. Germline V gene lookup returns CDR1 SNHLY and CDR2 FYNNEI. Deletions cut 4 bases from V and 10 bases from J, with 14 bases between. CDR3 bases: TGTGCCAGCAGTGTCGACTGGGGAACTCAGTACTTC. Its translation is CASSVDWGTQYF.

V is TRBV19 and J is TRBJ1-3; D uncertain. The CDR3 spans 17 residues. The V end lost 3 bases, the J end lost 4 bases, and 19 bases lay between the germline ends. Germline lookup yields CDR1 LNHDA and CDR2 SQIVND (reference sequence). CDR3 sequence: CASSISSQTMSGNTIYF. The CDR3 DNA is TGTGCCAGTAGTATTTCATCACAGACTATGTCGGGAAACACCATATATTTT.

CDR3 DNA sequence: TGTGCCAGCAGTGGCCGCGGAGGCAAAGGCTCATACGAGCAGTACTTC. Protein: CASSGRGGKGSYEQYF. The rearrangement joins TRBV6-1 to TRBJ2-7; weak D call: TRBD2 (5 bases). This CDR3 is 16 amino acids long. Germline lookup yields CDR1 MNHNS and CDR2 SASEGT. V was cut by 4 bases and J by 4 bases, with 20 bases left in between.

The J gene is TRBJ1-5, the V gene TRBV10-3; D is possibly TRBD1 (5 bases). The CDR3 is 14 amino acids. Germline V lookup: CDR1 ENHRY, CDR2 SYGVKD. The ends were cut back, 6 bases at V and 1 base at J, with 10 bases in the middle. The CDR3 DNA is TGTGCCATCAGCGAGACAGAAAGCAATCAGCCCCAGCATTTT. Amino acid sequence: CAISETESNQPQHF.

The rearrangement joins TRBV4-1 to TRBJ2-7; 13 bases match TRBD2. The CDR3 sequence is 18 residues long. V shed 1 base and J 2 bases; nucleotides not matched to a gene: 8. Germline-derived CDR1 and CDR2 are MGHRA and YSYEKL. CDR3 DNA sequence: TGCGCCAGCAGCCAAGCACGAGGGGGACTAGCGGGAACCTACGAGCAGTACTTC. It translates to CASSQARGGLAGTYEQYF.

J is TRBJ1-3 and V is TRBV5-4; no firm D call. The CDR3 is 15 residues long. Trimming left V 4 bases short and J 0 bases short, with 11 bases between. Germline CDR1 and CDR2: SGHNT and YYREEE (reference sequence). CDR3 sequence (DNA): TGTGCCAGCAGCCTGGGCTTTAGCTCTGGAAACACCATATATTTT. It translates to CASSLGFSSGNTIYF.

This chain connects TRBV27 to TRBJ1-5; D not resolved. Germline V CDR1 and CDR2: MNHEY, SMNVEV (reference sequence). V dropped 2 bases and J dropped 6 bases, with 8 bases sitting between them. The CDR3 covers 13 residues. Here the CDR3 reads CASSLEFSQPQHF. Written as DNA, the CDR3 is TGTGCCAGCAGTTTAGAGTTCAGTCAGCCCCAGCATTTT.